Presented here are 5 T cell receptor beta chains from one specimen sequenced in a study of blood T cell repertoires in COVID-19. Produced via immunoSEQ multiplex PCR; TCRdb's table is partial and in-frame only. The sample yields approximately 350,000 clones, about nine tenths seen once. Material for sequencing was peripheral blood. The origin of the receptors is a woman aged 50 to 60 with COVID-19, enrolled during active disease.

The chain uses TRBV5-1 and TRBJ2-3; 7 bases map to TRBD2. V lost 2 bases and J lost 3; bases outside the gene matches: 27. The CDR3 contains 22 residues. CDR1 is SGHRS and CDR2 is YFSETQ in the germline V gene. DNA of the CDR3: TGCGCCAGCAGCTTTAATCGCGGGACTAATCGACGTGGAGAGAGATCGACAGATACGCAGTATTTT. Translated, it gives CASSFNRGTNRRGERSTDTQYF.

V is TRBV23-1 and J is TRBJ2-1; D is unclear. TRBV23-1 is known as an ORF, though its function is uncertain. The CDR3 sequence is 14 residues long. Trimming cost V 4 bases and J 9 bases, with 16 bases left between them. Here the CDR3 reads CASSPRPTDPEQFF. The CDR3 bases are TGCGCCAGCAGTCCCCGACCGACTGATCCTGAGCAGTTCTTC.

The genes are TRBV19 and TRBJ2-1; D gene unclear. The CDR3 spans 9 residues. CDR1 and CDR2 (germline): LNHDA, SQIVND (reference sequence). CDR3 region: CHPGSEQFF. DNA for the CDR3: TGTCATCCCGGGTCTGAGCAGTTCTTC.

This chain joins TRBV19 and TRBJ1-1; perhaps TRBD1 as D (5 bases). CDR3 length: 15 residues. Trimming shortened V by 7 bases and J by 3 bases, and 18 bases separated the two germline ends. Per the germline V gene, CDR1 is LNHDA and CDR2 is SQIVND (reference sequence). CDR3 region: CASTPVGEGYTEAFF. Here the CDR3 DNA reads TGTGCCAGTACCCCTGTCGGGGAGGGGTACACTGAAGCTTTCTTT.

This chain links TRBV6-2 or TRBV6-3 with TRBJ1-4; D is unclear. Per the germline V gene, CDR1 is MNHEY and CDR2 is SVGEGT. Trimming left V 2 bases short and J 5 bases short, with 9 bases between. CDR3 length: 14 amino acids. CDR3 DNA: TGTGCCAGCAGTTACACCGGAGGCAATGAAAAACTGTTTTTT. Translated, it gives CASSYTGGNEKLFF.